These T cell receptor beta chains were read from a single sample in a study of response to subunit inactivated influenza vaccine. Using its own MiXCR run on the RT-PCR reads, TCRdb lists one record per CDR3 protein. The sample records approximately 480,000 distinct CDR3 sequences, over 9.5% being singletons. Specimen: PBMCs from blood, collected about 40 days after vaccination. The receptors shown here come from a man aged 45 to 65 who received an inactivated influenza vaccine. The CDR3 runs from the conserved cysteine through the conserved F or W. D genes are given only for firm matches. Clone sizes are given selectively: once, few, many, or a class where the clone is expanded.

D gene	clone size	J gene	V gene	CDR3 protein	CDR3 DNA
NA	many	TRBJ1-2	TRBV5-6	CASSRGRNLYGYTF	TGTGCCAGCAGTCGGGGACGCAACCTCTATGGCTACACCTTC
TRBD1	few	TRBJ2-2	TRBV4-2	CASSQPGGNTGELFF	TGTGCCAGCAGCCAGCCAGGGGGGAACACCGGGGAGCTGTTTTTT
TRBD2	few	TRBJ2-7	TRBV12-3/TRBV12-4	CASSPGLAGVTYEQYF	TGTGCCAGCAGCCCCGGACTAGCGGGAGTAACCTACGAGCAGTACTTC
NA	NA	TRBJ1-1	TRBV6-2/TRBV6-3	CASSYKGDTEAFF	TGTGCCAGCAGTTATAAGGGAGACACTGAAGCTTTCTTT
NA	NA	TRBJ1-2	TRBV5-5	CASSLLVLYGYTF	TGTGCCAGCAGCTTGCTGGTCCTCTATGGCTACACCTTC
TRBD1	few	TRBJ1-2	TRBV28	CASSLVALGQGRGYTF	TGTGCCAGCAGTTTAGTCGCATTGGGACAGGGGCGAGGCTACACCTTC
TRBD2	few	TRBJ2-3	TRBV5-1	CASSLSSGGRGDTQYF	TGCGCCAGCAGCTTGTCGTCGGGGGGTCGGGGAGATACGCAGTATTTT
NA	NA	TRBJ1-6	TRBV25-1	CASSERGAYNSPLHF	TGTGCCAGCAGTGAACGGGGGGCTTATAATTCACCCCTCCACTTT
NA	few	TRBJ2-4	TRBV9	CASSVAGGAGGTQYF	TGTGCCAGCAGCGTAGCTGGAGGGGCCGGGGGAACTCAGTACTTC
TRBD2	few	TRBJ2-5	TRBV5-1	CASSLRGTSGKLGETQYF	TGCGCCAGCAGCTTGCGGGGCACTAGCGGGAAACTGGGGGAGACCCAGTACTTC
NA	few	TRBJ1-5	TRBV6-2/TRBV6-3	CASSYQDKYNQPQHF	TGTGCCAGCAGTTACCAGGACAAGTACAATCAGCCCCAGCATTTT
NA	many	TRBJ2-1	TRBV5-6	CASSSDGLDNEQFF	TGTGCCAGCAGCTCAGACGGATTAGACAATGAGCAGTTCTTC
NA	NA	TRBJ1-2	TRBV4-2	CASSQEGRNYGYIF	TGTGCCAGCAGCCAAGAGGGCAGAAACTATGGCTACATCTTC
NA	few	TRBJ2-3	TRBV20-1	CTASQDTQYF	TGCACCGCTAGTCAGGATACGCAGTATTTT
TRBD1	few	TRBJ2-7	TRBV3-1	CASSQEGGREQYF	TGTGCCAGCAGCCAAGAAGGGGGCCGAGAGCAGTACTTC
NA	many	TRBJ2-1	TRBV6-4	CATKTYNEQFF	TGTGCCACCAAGACTTACAATGAGCAGTTCTTC
NA	NA	TRBJ2-7	TRBV5-1	CASSLVPDTTYEQYF	TGCGCCAGCAGCTTGGTCCCGGACACAACCTACGAGCAGTACTTC
TRBD1	few	TRBJ1-1	TRBV12-3/TRBV12-4	CASRPTGLATEAFF	TGTGCCAGCAGACCGACAGGGTTGGCCACTGAAGCTTTCTTT
NA	NA	TRBJ2-3	TRBV4-3	CASSQEGRSTDTQYF	TGCGCCAGCAGCCAAGAGGGCAGAAGCACAGATACGCAGTATTTT
NA	few	TRBJ1-2	TRBV20-1	CSATDGQNYGYTF	TGCAGTGCTACGGACGGACAGAACTATGGCTACACCTTC
TRBD1	NA	TRBJ2-3	TRBV11-1	CASSSTGTGPDTQYF	TGTGCCAGCAGCTCAACCGGGACAGGGCCAGATACGCAGTATTTT
NA	few	TRBJ2-7	TRBV20-1	CSAPTGASYEQYF	TGCAGTGCTCCGACAGGTGCTTCCTACGAGCAGTACTTC
NA	many	TRBJ2-1	TRBV6-6	CASSPDQLNEQFF	TGTGCCAGCAGCCCCGATCAGCTCAATGAGCAGTTCTTC
TRBD2	NA	TRBJ2-1	TRBV6-5	CASSYLPSGGAGYNEQFF	TGTGCCAGCAGTTACTTGCCTAGCGGGGGGGCCGGCTACAATGAGCAGTTCTTC